This TCR beta chain was recorded in a study of blood T cell repertoires in COVID-19 (dated by TCRdb to 2018 to 2021). About the full investigation: Samples covering the acute and convalescent phases of COVID-19 were provided by collaborators in the United States, Italy and Spain. Nearly every sample came with metadata listing a de-identified subject ID, COVID-19 status, age in years and sex. The dataset comprised deeply sampled blood TCRbeta repertoires from subjects exposed to, actively infected with, or recovered from COVID-19. Samples were obtained from the ongoing ImmuneRACE study (first 160 participants) and from some 1,300 subjects provided by 6 global collaborators. Where available, HLA class I and class II types were taken from metadata supplied by the sample provider and were not determined by assay-based typing. The prospective study material was composed of cDNA or gDNA derived from T cells, B-cell-depleted T cells, or PBMCs. The repertoires were released in a freely available public database intended as a resource for research on the immune response to SARS-CoV-2. The study at large found these results: The amount of clinical and demographic metadata varied by source and participant and was provided uncurated.

TCRbeta CDR3 regions were amplified from genomic DNA using the immunoSEQ Assay, a bias-controlled multiplex PCR. Per the source publication's procedure: The number of nucleated cells in each sample was estimated by amplification of reference gene primers within the assay. To quantify the absolute abundance of each unique TCRbeta CDR3 rearrangement, sequence reads were collapsed and filtered. For each sample, productive Simpson clonality was calculated by taking the square root of Simpson's diversity index across productive rearrangements. The table was pulled from immuneACCESS by TCRdb, which kept in-frame rearrangements only. Such tables lose some clones; where checked, under half of the loss comes from unresolved V genes, and the rest has no known cause. V and J calls and clone size come straight from that table; D and trimming were deduced from the DNA. The sample table lists 140,000 or so clones, around 81% of them with a count of one. 7% to 10% of the sample lies in the top ten.

Reading from cysteine to phenylalanine, the CDR3 counts 14 amino acids. The read is trimmed to its CDR3 DNA, 42 bases read in frame from base 1. V loses 7 bases of germline sequence and J loses 2 bases, and the interval between the two ends is 15 bases. CDR1 and CDR2, per the germline V gene (reference sequence), are MNHEY and SMNVEV. Comments on this clone: Its antigen specificity is not known. Base qualities are not provided; no much larger clone lies one nucleotide away.

Each collaborating institution followed its own protocols to collect whole blood in K2EDTA tubes. For TCRbeta analysis, collaborators shipped samples in one of three forms: frozen whole blood, isolated PBMCs, or DNA extracted from either of those sample types. The rearranged segments are TRBV27 and TRBJ2-7; TRBD2 could be the D gene, as 6 bases match. Material for sequencing was peripheral blood. The clonotype was recovered from a human donor in a cohort sampled during active COVID-19. The DNA sequence is TGTGCCAGCAATACCGGGACTCGACCCTACGAGCAGTACTTC. The translation is CASNTGTRPYEQYF.